The 5 T cell receptor beta chains presented below share a single source sample, sequenced in a study of Ad26.COV2.S vaccination and SARS-CoV-2 variants. Treatment of the sample: roughly 20 received Ad26.COV2.S at low or high dose, single or two shots; several received placebo; per-sample allocation not given. The samples were gathered on day 63 after the first injection of vaccine or placebo. Some clones are missing from TCRdb's copy, which holds only in-frame ones; the method was immunoSEQ multiplex PCR. Of about 480,000 clones in the sample, 87% were seen once. This specimen was peripheral blood, taken in a trial of Ad26.COV2.S vaccine versus placebo. The receptors originated from a person aged 18-65 years who received the Ad26.COV2.S COVID-19 vaccine or a placebo.

The chain couples TRBV30 to TRBJ2-2; D ambiguous. CDR3 length: 13 residues. Germline assignment: CDR1 GTSNPN and CDR2 SVGIG (reference sequence). Trimming took off 5 bases at V and 2 bases at J, with 9 bases between the two ends. The CDR3 spells CAWDVINTGELFF. CDR3 nucleotides: TGTGCCTGGGACGTAATAAACACCGGGGAGCTGTTTTTT. Supplemented by reference TRBV30 and TRBJ2-2, the full variable domain reads SQTIHQWPATLVQPVGSPLSLECTVEGTSNPNLYWYRQAAGRGLQLLFYSVGIGQISSEVPQNLSASRPQDRQFILSSKKLLLSDSGFYLCAWDVINTGELFFGEGSRLTVL.

There are a few counts of this clone. The chain uses TRBV6-1 and TRBJ1-2; a possible D gene is TRBD1 (6 bases). The V end was cut by 5 bases, the J end by 4 bases, with 14 bases between. Germline V gives CDR1 MNHNS, CDR2 SASEGT. This CDR3 region has 14 residues. DNA of the CDR3: TGTGCCAGCAGTTCCGACAGGCCCCTCTATGGCTACACCTTC. Encoded protein: CASSSDRPLYGYTF.

The chain uses TRBV2 and TRBJ1-2; D is possibly TRBD1 (5 bases). V gave up 6 bases and J gave up 0 bases, with 11 bases separating them. CDR1 is SNHLY, CDR2 FYNNEI, per germline. This CDR3 comprises 14 residues. The CDR3 loop is CASRGDLANYGYTF. The CDR3, as DNA: TGTGCCAGCAGAGGGGACTTAGCTAACTATGGCTACACCTTC.

The chain is built from TRBV28 and TRBJ2-1; D not resolved. Germline CDR1 MDHEN, CDR2 SYDVKM. The CDR3 consists of 15 residues. V was clipped by 10 bases and J by 2 bases, with 18 bases between them. This CDR3 is CATYSSVRAYNEQFF. In DNA form, the CDR3 reads TGTGCCACATACAGCTCAGTCCGAGCCTACAATGAGCAGTTCTTC.

This clone was detected only a few times. This same CDR3 is encoded by further DNA sequences in the sample. This chain uses TRBV5-4 with TRBJ2-7; D remains unclear. The V gene's germline CDR1 is SGHNT and CDR2 YYREEE (reference sequence). This CDR3 comprises 13 residues. V dropped 4 bases and J dropped 0 bases, with 8 bases sitting between them. This chain's CDR3 is CASSLPSSYEQYF. Here the CDR3 DNA reads TGTGCCAGCAGCCTCCCCAGCTCCTACGAGCAGTACTTC.